What follows are 25 T cell receptor beta chains derived from one specimen sequenced in a study of shared clonotypes between healthy human individuals. Assay used: immunoSEQ multiplex PCR; TCRdb lists only in-frame clones, some missing. The table has around 550,000 clones, around 96% seen once. Source material: naive CD4+ T cells sorted from blood. Subset given: CD45RA+ positively selected. The receptors were gathered from a woman aged 25 to 39 in good health.

This clone was observed a single time. The chain carries TRBV7-3 and TRBJ2-1; possibly TRBD2 for D (6 bases). Between the trimmed V and J ends, which lost 5 bases and 3 bases, there was a span of 14 bases. The CDR3 has 15 residues. Looked up from germline, CDR1 is SGHTA and CDR2 is FQGTGA. CDR3 coding DNA: TGTGCCAGCAGCCCACGGCGCGGGAACTACAATGAGCAGTTCTTC. As protein: CASSPRRGNYNEQFF.

This clone occurred once. The CDR3 sequence is CASSGGLSGNTIYF. For the CDR3, the DNA is TGTGCCAGCAGCGGGGGCCTCTCTGGAAACACCATATATTTT. The chain recombines TRBV7-4 with TRBJ1-3; D perhaps matches TRBD1 (6 bases). The V end lost 5 bases, the J end lost 0 bases, and 8 bases lay between the germline ends. This CDR3 is built from 14 residues. Germline loops: CDR1 SGHVT, CDR2 SQSDAQ.

The chain joins TRBV7-2 to TRBJ2-2, with 8 bases aligning to TRBD2. V lost 5 bases and J lost 2; bases outside the gene matches: 4. This CDR3 spans 15 amino acids. Germline V gives CDR1 SGHTA, CDR2 FQGNSA. Here the CDR3 DNA reads TGTGCCAGCAGCAAAAGCGGGAGTAACACCGGGGAGCTGTTTTTT. Protein: CASSKSGSNTGELFF.

J is TRBJ1-2 and V is TRBV6-1; 7 nucleotides match TRBD1. The CDR3 totals 13 residues. Trimming cost V 6 bases and J 12 bases; bases outside gene matches: 13. The V gene's germline CDR1 is MNHNS and CDR2 SASEGT. CDR3 DNA: TGTGCCAGCAGCTCAGGACAGGCCCGGGTTCACACCTTC. Its protein product is CASSSGQARVHTF.

This clone was seen only once. The rearrangement links TRBV28 to TRBJ1-1, with D uncertain. Trimming cost V 2 bases and J 7 bases, with 5 bases left between them. Germline V gene lookup returns CDR1 MDHEN and CDR2 SYDVKM. This CDR3 is 11 amino acids long. The DNA for the CDR3 is TGTGCCAGCAGTTTAATGTATGAAGCTTTCTTT. Protein: CASSLMYEAFF.

The chain links TRBV6-5 to TRBJ1-4; D is perhaps TRBD1 (6 bases). The length of the CDR3 is 16 residues. Germline CDR1 is MNHEY and CDR2 is SVGAGI. V dropped 0 bases and J dropped 6 bases, with 14 bases sitting between them. For the CDR3, the DNA is TGTGCCAGCAGTTACTCGAACAGGGCTTGGGATGAAAAACTGTTTTTT. Amino acid sequence: CASSYSNRAWDEKLFF.

The chain uses TRBV7-2 and TRBJ2-1, with D tentatively TRBD2 (6 bases). The length of the CDR3 is 15 residues. Per the germline V gene, CDR1 is SGHTA and CDR2 is FQGNSA. V was clipped by 2 bases and J by 4 bases, with 12 bases between them. CDR3 in DNA: TGTGCCAGCAGCTTACAGTGGGGGGAATACAATGAGCAGTTCTTC. Encoded protein: CASSLQWGEYNEQFF.

The chain joins TRBV20-1 to TRBJ2-7, with D hard to call. This CDR3 region has 11 residues. Deletions cut 3 bases from V and 4 bases from J, with 7 bases between. The germline gives CDR1 DFQATT, CDR2 SNEGSKA (reference sequence). CDR3 in DNA: TGCAGTGCTAGTGGTCTATACGAGCAGTACTTC. Translation gives CSASGLYEQYF.

The CDR3 sequence is CASSFGTGGETQYF. The CDR3 DNA reads as TGTGCCAGCAGCTTTGGTACAGGGGGCGAGACCCAGTACTTC. The chain recombines TRBV7-9 with TRBJ2-5, with 9 bases that match TRBD1. V was clipped by 3 bases and J by 5 bases; unmatched bases: 4. There are 14 residues in the CDR3. In germline, CDR1 is SEHNR, CDR2 FQNEAQ (reference sequence).

The chain has TRBV5-1 and TRBJ1-3, with no clear D. The germline V and J ends were trimmed by 1 base and 3 bases, with 14 bases remaining between them. This CDR3 has 16 amino acids. CDR1 and CDR2 from the germline V gene are SGHRS and YFSETQ. Here the CDR3 reads CASSLTEGGFGNTIYF. The CDR3 nucleotides read TGCGCCAGCAGCTTGACGGAGGGAGGATTTGGAAACACCATATATTTT. The complete variable domain, with remaining parts taken from reference TRBV5-1 and TRBJ1-3, reads KAGVTQTPRYLIKTRGQQVTLSCSPISGHRSVSWYQQTPGQGLQFLFEYFSETQRNKGNFPGRFSGRQFSNSRSEMNVSTLELGDSALYLCASSLTEGGFGNTIYFGEGSWLTVV.

This chain uses TRBV6-5 with TRBJ2-1; TRBD2 matches at 8 bases. This CDR3 has 15 amino acids. Germline CDR1 reads MNHEY; CDR2 reads SVGAGI. Trimming took 2 bases from V and 7 from J; bases not matched to a gene: 7. The DNA of the CDR3 is TGTGCCAGCAGTTACGGGCCGGGAGGGCAAAATGAGCAGTTCTTC. Translating gives CASSYGPGGQNEQFF.

The chain links TRBV7-8 to TRBJ1-3; D remains ambiguous. CDR1 is SGHVS and CDR2 is FQNEAQ in the germline V gene. V was pared by 1 base and J by 0 bases, with 10 bases between. The CDR3 has 16 amino acids. The CDR3 is CASSLGVAGSGNTIYF. CDR3 coding DNA: TGTGCCAGCAGCTTAGGTGTGGCAGGCTCTGGAAACACCATATATTTT.

The CDR3 DNA is TGCGCCAGCAGGGCACTAGCGGGAGTCCTTTGGAAAGATACGCAGTATTTT. This translates into CASRALAGVLWKDTQYF. This rearrangement joins TRBV4-1 to TRBJ2-3; 11 positions match TRBD2. Germline V gene lookup returns CDR1 MGHRA and CDR2 YSYEKL. The V gene end was trimmed by 6 bases and the J gene end by 5 bases; junction bases not matched to a gene: 13. CDR3 length equals 17 residues.

The chain uses TRBV28 and TRBJ1-1; D is unresolved. The CDR3 contains 13 residues. V dropped 5 bases and J dropped 1 base, with 8 bases sitting between them. From germline, CDR1 is MDHEN and CDR2 SYDVKM. CDR3 sequence: CASSGHGNTEAFF. The DNA for the CDR3 is TGTGCCAGCAGTGGCCACGGGAACACTGAAGCTTTCTTT.

This chain links TRBV5-1 with TRBJ1-4; possible D gene TRBD1, 6 bases. V was shortened by 0 bases and J by 7 bases, with 13 bases between the two germline ends. This CDR3 has 15 amino acids. Germline V gives CDR1 SGHRS, CDR2 YFSETQ. The CDR3 DNA follows: TGCGCCAGCAGCTTGGAGGGGGGCTTAGGTGAAAAACTGTTTTTT. This translates into CASSLEGGLGEKLFF.

This clone was seen just once. This chain links TRBV28 with TRBJ1-1; D uncertain. Deletions cut 3 bases from V and 0 bases from J, with 8 bases between. Germline CDR1 reads MDHEN; CDR2 reads SYDVKM. The CDR3 spans 14 residues. CDR3 protein: CASSFFNMNTEAFF. CDR3 bases: TGTGCCAGCAGTTTTTTCAATATGAACACTGAAGCTTTCTTT.

The chain uses TRBV7-6 and TRBJ2-1, with a weak D call TRBD1 (6 bases). CDR1 SGHVS and CDR2 FNYEAQ come from the germline V gene. Trimming shortened V by 6 bases and J by 0 bases, and 15 bases separated the two germline ends. The CDR3 has 16 amino acids. Written as DNA, the CDR3 is TGTGCCAGCAGTGGACGTGGGGGCCGCTCCTACAATGAGCAGTTCTTC. Translating gives CASSGRGGRSYNEQFF.

V gene TRBV7-3 combines with J gene TRBJ2-1, with 14 bases lining up with TRBD2. V gave up 5 bases and J gave up 9 bases; unmatched junction bases: 6. The CDR3 extends over 15 amino acids. Germline CDR1 is SGHTA and CDR2 is FQGTGA. The chain's CDR3 is CASSLGLAGDSEQFF. The CDR3 coding sequence is TGTGCCAGCAGCCTGGGACTAGCGGGAGACAGTGAGCAGTTCTTC.

This sequence joins TRBV27 and TRBJ1-1; 9 nucleotides line up with TRBD1. V was pared by 7 bases and J by 1 base, with 10 bases of the junction left unmatched. The germline gives CDR1 MNHEY, CDR2 SMNVEV (reference sequence). The CDR3 consists of 16 residues. The CDR3 here is CASTAIATGGNTEAFF. CDR3 coding DNA: TGTGCCAGCACCGCGATCGCGACAGGGGGGAACACTGAAGCTTTCTTT.

The chain links TRBV19 to TRBJ1-5; D gene unclear. This CDR3 has 14 amino acids. Per germline, CDR1 LNHDA and CDR2 SQIVND (reference sequence). The V end was cut by 3 bases, the J end by 0 bases, with 6 bases between. Here the CDR3 reads CASSIGNSNQPQHF. DNA for the CDR3: TGTGCCAGTAGTATTGGTAATAGCAATCAGCCCCAGCATTTT.

The chain has TRBV5-1 and TRBJ2-3; the D is unclear. The V gene's germline CDR1 is SGHRS and CDR2 YFSETQ. The CDR3 is made up of 16 amino acids. The V gene lost 0 bases and the J gene lost 2 bases, with 13 bases spanning the gap. CDR3 in DNA: TGCGCCAGCAGCTTGGCCCCGGCGGATCACACAGATACGCAGTATTTT. Translation: CASSLAPADHTDTQYF.

The rearrangement links TRBV10-1 to TRBJ1-5, with 7 bases matching TRBD1. V lost 5 bases, J lost 7 bases, and 11 bases stayed unmatched. CDR1 and CDR2 from the germline V gene are WNHNN and SYGVQD (reference sequence). The CDR3 has 15 residues. The CDR3 reads CASSPDRVRLQPQHF. The CDR3 DNA reads as TGCGCCAGCAGTCCCGACAGGGTACGTCTGCAGCCCCAGCATTTT.

This clone was seen only once. The chain joins TRBV4-2 to TRBJ1-4, with unresolved D. V was clipped by 4 bases and J by 6 bases, with 15 bases between them. The germline V gene has CDR1 LGHNA and CDR2 YNFKEQ. The CDR3 has 15 residues. DNA for the CDR3: TGTGCCAGCAGCCCCCTTTTGGCAGACCATGAAAAACTGTTTTTT. This codes for CASSPLLADHEKLFF.

This chain joins TRBV27 and TRBJ1-1, with a possible D match to TRBD1 (6 bases). The CDR3 spans 14 residues. Germline V gene data show CDR1 as MNHEY and CDR2 as SMNVEV (reference sequence). Deletions cut 6 bases from V and 1 base from J, with 12 bases between. CDR3 sequence reads: CASRIMGQNTEAFF. The DNA for the CDR3 is TGTGCCAGCAGGATAATGGGACAGAACACTGAAGCTTTCTTT.

The chain has TRBV6-6 and TRBJ2-7; D is unclear. Looked up from germline, CDR1 is MNHNY and CDR2 is SVGAGI (reference sequence). The CDR3 extends over 13 amino acids. Trimming cost V 6 bases and J 7 bases, with 16 bases left between them. The CDR3 nucleotides read TGTGCCAGCAGCCGGCCCGCGTTGGGAGAGCAGTACTTC. Translation: CASSRPALGEQYF.